This T cell receptor (beta chain) is drawn from a study of monozygotic twins with inflammatory bowel disease. Findings and caveats of the study: Researchers report that IBD patients shared fewer clonotypes with others than healthy twins, especially amid disease activity.

A remark on this clonotype: The antigen remains unidentified.

The template-switching step introduced UMIs that carried a 6-nucleotide sample barcode. TCRdb re-called the 5' RACE reads; every CDR3 protein appears as one record, without DNA. The sample table sets out approximately 210,000 distinct CDR3 sequences. Sampling involved one blood draw (around 2.5 ml) for every donor. The germline V gene encodes CDR1 SGHNT and CDR2 YYREEE (reference sequence). The length of the CDR3 is 17 residues. This TCR derives from a human donor with ulcerative colitis or Crohn's disease, or a healthy co-twin of an affected twin (not recorded which). Sequencing input: blood. V and J are TRBV5-4 and TRBJ2-7; TCRdb reports TRBD2, a call that lacks DNA to check it against. This CDR3 is CASSLDPGLAGGNEQYF.